Following are 22 T cell receptor beta chains from one sample sequenced in a study of CD8 T cells in ankylosing spondylitis. Study-level results: Ankylosing spondylitis blood appeared to be characterized by a TCR beta motif of several highly homologous variants.

Via MiXCR, TCRdb re-called the 5' RACE reads, giving one row per CDR3 protein. The data show some 330,000 distinct CDR3 sequences, 8% seen once. Their antigen targets remain unknown. What was sequenced was blood, either unsorted or a sorted T cell fraction (not recorded which). These TCRs come from a male donor with ankylosing spondylitis.

This clonotype showed up just a few times. The chain uses TRBV29-1 and TRBJ2-5; 8 positions match TRBD1. V shed 7 bases, J shed 5 bases, and the junction held 9 bases outside the gene matches. From germline, CDR1 is SQVTM and CDR2 ANQGSEA. The CDR3 is made up of 13 amino acids. Here the CDR3 DNA reads TGCAGCGGACTCGGACAGGGTTGGGAGACCCAGTACTTC. This encodes CSGLGQGWETQYF.

This chain joins TRBV27 and TRBJ2-2, with 10 bases lining up with TRBD2. Germline CDR1 and CDR2: MNHEY and SMNVEV (reference sequence). The J segment lost 8 bases and the V segment lost 5 bases, leaving 8 bases of the junction unmatched. This CDR3 contains 15 residues. The CDR3: CASSPTGTSAGELFF. The CDR3 nucleotides are TGTGCCAGCAGTCCTACCGGGACTAGCGCTGGGGAGCTGTTTTTT.

This clonotype was observed a handful of times. The V gene is TRBV18, the J gene TRBJ1-5; 10 nucleotides align to TRBD1. V shed 2 bases, J shed 6 bases, and the junction held 4 bases outside the gene matches. This CDR3 is built from 15 residues. Germline loops: CDR1 KGHSH, CDR2 LQKENI. CDR3 nucleotides: TGTGCCAGCTCACCAGATCGGACAGGGGGTCAGCCCCAGCATTTT. Translated, it gives CASSPDRTGGQPQHF.

This clonotype has a handful of counts. The chain couples TRBV7-9 to TRBJ2-7, with a tentative D call TRBD1 (5 bases). The CDR3 is 12 amino acids. V shed 5 bases and J shed 4 bases, with 9 bases lying between them. The germline CDR1 and CDR2 sequences are SEHNR and FQNEAQ (reference sequence). CDR3 region: CASSRDRYEQYF. The CDR3 nucleotides read TGTGCCAGCAGCCGCGACAGATACGAGCAGTACTTC.

The V gene is TRBV20-1, the J gene TRBJ2-4; D ambiguous. V lost 4 bases and J 1 base, leaving 20 bases between the germline ends. There are 17 residues in the CDR3. Germline CDR1 is DFQATT and CDR2 is SNEGSKA (reference sequence). In DNA, the CDR3 is TGCAGTGCTAAAAAGCCAACCCAGGTCGTGGCCAAAAACATTCAGTACTTC. Amino acid sequence: CSAKKPTQVVAKNIQYF.

This clonotype was found many times. This chain joins TRBV13 and TRBJ2-3; 11 bases align to TRBD2. The trim removed 5 bases at V and 2 bases at J, leaving 9 bases unmatched. This CDR3 has 17 residues. Per germline, CDR1 PRHDT and CDR2 FYEKMQ (reference sequence). CDR3 nucleotide sequence: TGTGCCAGCAGCCCATATACTAGCGGGAGCCCCACAGATACGCAGTATTTT. This sequence encodes CASSPYTSGSPTDTQYF.

This clonotype has a count of ten or more. CDR3 coding DNA: TGCGCCAGCAGCTTGGCCGGATTGCCTGAAGCTTTCTTT. Amino acid sequence: CASSLAGLPEAFF. The chain links TRBV5-1 to TRBJ1-1, with D hard to call. The CDR3 spans 13 residues. Trimming took off 0 bases at V and 6 bases at J, with 9 bases between the two ends. Germline V gives CDR1 SGHRS, CDR2 YFSETQ.

This clonotype has more than one count but fewer than ten. V is TRBV5-1 and J is TRBJ2-7, with D tentatively TRBD1 (6 bases). Germline V gene sequence: CDR1 SGHRS, CDR2 YFSETQ. This CDR3 has 15 amino acids. The V and J ends lost 3 bases and 0 bases respectively, with 13 bases between them. This CDR3 reads CASSYQQGSSYEQYF. The CDR3 DNA reads TGCGCCAGCAGCTACCAACAGGGAAGCTCCTACGAGCAGTACTTC. The entire variable domain, with the rest obtained from reference TRBV5-1 and TRBJ2-7, is as follows: KAGVTQTPRYLIKTRGQQVTLSCSPISGHRSVSWYQQTPGQGLQFLFEYFSETQRNKGNFPGRFSGRQFSNSRSEMNVSTLELGDSALYLCASSYQQGSSYEQYFGPGTRLTVT.

This clonotype was detected a few times. The V and J genes are TRBV20-1 and TRBJ2-7; TRBD2 matches at 9 bases. This CDR3 spans 16 amino acids. The J segment lost 0 bases and the V segment lost 4 bases, leaving 10 bases of the junction unmatched. The germline CDR1 and CDR2 sequences are DFQATT and SNEGSKA (reference sequence). The CDR3 DNA sequence: TGCAGTGCTAAAGGGGGTCGCGGGAGGGCCTCCTACGAGCAGTACTTC. Protein: CSAKGGRGRASYEQYF.

This clonotype was counted ten times or more. The chain links TRBV4-3 to TRBJ2-3; 8 bases line up with TRBD2. Looked up from germline, CDR1 is LGHNA and CDR2 is YSLEER. The ends lost 0 bases at V and 2 bases at J; junction bases unmatched: 7. This CDR3 is built from 17 residues. In DNA, the CDR3 is TGCGCCAGCAGCCAAGACCACACTAGCGGATACACAGATACGCAGTATTTT. Amino acids: CASSQDHTSGYTDTQYF.

This clonotype occurred many times. The rearrangement uses TRBV5-1 and TRBJ2-7, with D hard to call. The CDR3 spans 13 residues. The V and J ends lost 4 bases and 1 base respectively, with 9 bases between them. CDR1 SGHRS and CDR2 YFSETQ come from the germline V gene. The CDR3 DNA is TGCGCCAGCAGCCTCCGGGTATCCTACGAGCAGTACTTC. Its translation is CASSLRVSYEQYF. Full variable domain (outside the CDR3, taken from reference TRBV5-1 and TRBJ2-7): KAGVTQTPRYLIKTRGQQVTLSCSPISGHRSVSWYQQTPGQGLQFLFEYFSETQRNKGNFPGRFSGRQFSNSRSEMNVSTLELGDSALYLCASSLRVSYEQYFGPGTRLTVT.

This clonotype came up many times. The chain has TRBV7-8 and TRBJ2-1; 9 bases fit TRBD2. Trimming took 2 bases from V and 3 from J; bases not matched to a gene: 5. CDR3 length equals 16 residues. CDR1 and CDR2 (germline): SGHVS, FQNEAQ. CDR3 in DNA: TGTGCCAGCAGCTTAATGGTTAGCGGGGGCTACAATGAGCAGTTCTTC. It is translated as CASSLMVSGGYNEQFF.

The sample holds many counts of this clonotype. The V gene is TRBV10-1, the J gene TRBJ2-3; the D is unclear. Germline lookup yields CDR1 WNHNN and CDR2 SYGVQD (reference sequence). There are 13 residues in the CDR3. V dropped 4 bases and J dropped 0 bases, with 5 bases sitting between them. The CDR3 sequence is CASSGSSTDTQYF. The CDR3 DNA is TGCGCCAGCAGTGGCTCTAGCACAGATACGCAGTATTTT.

This chain joins TRBV7-9 and TRBJ1-2; 8 bases align to TRBD1. In germline, CDR1 is SEHNR, CDR2 FQNEAQ (reference sequence). The CDR3 sequence is 13 residues long. The V gene end was trimmed by 4 bases and the J gene end by 4 bases; junction bases not matched to a gene: 2. DNA of the CDR3: TGTGCCAGCAGCTCAGGGGGCTTCTATGGCTACACCTTC. Translated: CASSSGGFYGYTF. The whole variable domain, filled in from reference TRBV7-9 and TRBJ1-2, reads DTGVSQNPRHKITKRGQNVTFRCDPISEHNRLYWYRQTLGQGPEFLTYFQNEAQLEKSRLLSDRFSAERPKGSFSTLEIQRTEQGDSAMYLCASSSGGFYGYTFGSGTRLTVV.

This clonotype was seen many times. The chain recombines TRBV9 with TRBJ1-5; a weak D match, TRBD1 (5 bases). V lost 3 bases and J 5 bases, leaving 9 bases between the germline ends. CDR3 length: 13 amino acids. Germline-derived CDR1 and CDR2 are SGDLS and YYNGEE. CDR3 amino acids: CASSGDRDQPQHF. The CDR3 DNA reads as TGTGCCAGCAGCGGGGACCGAGATCAGCCCCAGCATTTT.

This clonotype was found many times. V is TRBV4-2 and J is TRBJ2-5, with 7 nucleotides matching TRBD2. There are 14 residues in the CDR3. Trimming at V came to 0 bases and at J to 4 bases, leaving 2 bases not matched to a gene. Germline V gene lookup returns CDR1 LGHNA and CDR2 YNFKEQ. The CDR3 DNA is TGTGCCAGCAGCCAAGATTGGGAGGGAGAGACCCAGTACTTC. It specifies CASSQDWEGETQYF.

This clonotype came up a few times. The rearrangement uses TRBV18 and TRBJ2-1; D call uncertain. With 3 bases removed from V and 10 bases from J, the gap between germline ends came to 16 bases. CDR1 and CDR2 from the germline V gene are KGHSH and LQKENI. This CDR3 contains 14 residues. For the CDR3, the DNA is TGTGCCAGCTCACCCCCGGACCTGTTCAGGGAGCAGTTCTTC. It yields the protein CASSPPDLFREQFF.

V gene TRBV19 combines with J gene TRBJ1-3; 9 bases fit TRBD1. Germline V gene lookup returns CDR1 LNHDA and CDR2 SQIVND (reference sequence). Trimming took 4 bases from V and 7 from J; bases not matched to a gene: 5. The CDR3 has 14 amino acids. CDR3 sequence reads: CASSKDRGLNTIYF. The CDR3 DNA reads TGTGCCAGTAGTAAGGACAGGGGTCTCAACACCATATATTTT.

This clonotype occurred a few times. The rearrangement uses TRBV20-1 and TRBJ2-5, with no clear D. V shed 6 bases and J shed 2 bases, with 16 bases lying between them. Germline values: CDR1 DFQATT, CDR2 SNEGSKA (reference sequence). The CDR3 loop spans 14 amino acids. CDR3 sequence: CSARSSNGQETQYF. The DNA for the CDR3 is TGCAGTGCGAGAAGTAGCAACGGTCAAGAGACCCAGTACTTC.

This chain links TRBV7-2 with TRBJ2-3, with unresolved D. V lost 2 bases, J lost 0 bases, and 6 bases lay in between. CDR3 length: 14 residues. Germline loops: CDR1 SGHTA, CDR2 FQGNSA. The CDR3 sequence is CASSLFPSTDTQYF. The CDR3 DNA reads TGTGCCAGCAGCTTATTCCCTAGCACAGATACGCAGTATTTT.

The table lists this clonotype with a few counts. V usage is TRBV19 and J usage is TRBJ2-5; no reliable D call. V lost 1 base, J lost 6 bases, and 6 bases lay in between. The CDR3 extends over 12 amino acids. Looked up from germline, CDR1 is LNHDA and CDR2 is SQIVND (reference sequence). CDR3 region: CASSIGSKTQYF. DNA of the CDR3: TGTGCCAGTAGTATAGGTAGCAAGACCCAGTACTTC.

The chain combines TRBV4-3 with TRBJ1-6, with 8 nucleotides matching TRBD1. The CDR3 consists of 16 residues. From germline, CDR1 is LGHNA and CDR2 YSLEER. The J segment lost 7 bases and the V segment lost 4 bases, leaving 9 bases of the junction unmatched. In nucleotides, the CDR3 is TGCGCCAGCAGCCGGGCCTGGGGGACAGGAAATTCACCCCTCCACTTT. Protein: CASSRAWGTGNSPLHF.